This TCR beta chain was sequenced during a study of cytomegalovirus exposure and HLA in healthy donors. Vbeta (60) and Jbeta (13) primers were used in the PCR. Profiling relied on immunoSEQ multiplex PCR, and the TCRdb table lists in-frame clones only, not all of them. The data show around 150,000 clones, roughly 78% seen once. This clone has a single count. Germline V gene data show CDR1 as SGHRS and CDR2 as YFSETQ. J lost 10 bases, V lost 4 bases, and 13 bases had no gene match. The CDR3 extends over 15 amino acids. The V and J genes are TRBV5-1 and TRBJ2-1, with 8 bases identical to TRBD2. This TCR was sampled from a middle-aged man in good health and CMV-seropositive. The sequenced sample was PBMCs. The CDR3 DNA follows: TGCGCCAGCAGCAGAGAGGCGGGGGGAAACCCCGAGCAGTTCTTC. This sequence encodes CASSREAGGNPEQFF.